This TCR beta chain was observed in a study of cytomegalovirus exposure and HLA in healthy donors. Study results and caveats: Most of the CMV-associated TCR beta chains (in a later analysis) appeared to be HLA-restricted. Later genetic work tied a missense DCLRE1C variant to beta-chain V and J trimming. A later analysis showed TCR association rates differing by HLA locus, peaking at DRB1 and lowest at HLA-C. Presence/absence comparisons presumed near-even sequencing depth among donors.

A remark on this clone: Antigen unknown.

It was with 60 Vbeta and 13 Jbeta primers that the PCR ran. Assay: immunoSEQ multiplex PCR; the TCRdb copy retains only in-frame clones and omits some. The ten top clones account for approximately 1.5%, within a sample of 150,000 or so clones. The specimen was PBMCs. The TCR originated in a woman aged 50 to 60 in good health and CMV-seronegative.

The CDR3 nucleotides read TGTGCCAGCAGCTCAGCCTTTAGCGGGAGCTCCTACAATGAGCAGTTCTTC. Translating gives CASSSAFSGSSYNEQFF. The chain links TRBV7-6 to TRBJ2-1; TRBD2 matches 9 bases. In germline, CDR1 is SGHVS, CDR2 FNYEAQ. With 4 bases clipped from V and 0 bases from J, the junction kept 7 bases outside the gene matches. The CDR3 is 17 residues long. The full variable domain, with the rest looked up from reference TRBV7-6 and TRBJ2-1, is GAGVSQSPRYKVTKRGQDVALRCDPISGHVSLYWYRQALGQGPEFLTYFNYEAQQDKSGLPNDRFSAERPEGSISTLTIQRTEQRDSAMYRCASSSAFSGSSYNEQFFGPGTRLTVL.